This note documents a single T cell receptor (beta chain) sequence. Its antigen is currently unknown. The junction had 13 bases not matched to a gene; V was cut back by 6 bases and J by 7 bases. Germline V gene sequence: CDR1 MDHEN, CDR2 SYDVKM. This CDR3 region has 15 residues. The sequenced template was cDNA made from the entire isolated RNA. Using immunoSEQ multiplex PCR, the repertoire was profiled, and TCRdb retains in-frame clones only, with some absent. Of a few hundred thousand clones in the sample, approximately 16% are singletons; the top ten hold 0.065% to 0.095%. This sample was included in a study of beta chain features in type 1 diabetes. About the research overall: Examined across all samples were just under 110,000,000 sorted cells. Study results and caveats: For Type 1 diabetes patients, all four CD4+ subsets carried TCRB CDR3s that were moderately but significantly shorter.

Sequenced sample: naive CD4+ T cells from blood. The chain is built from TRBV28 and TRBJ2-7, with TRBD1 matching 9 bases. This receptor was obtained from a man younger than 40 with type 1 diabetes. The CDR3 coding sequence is TGTGCCAGCAGCCTCCCGACAGGGGGACGTAGGGAGCAGTACTTC. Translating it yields CASSLPTGGRREQYF.